This record covers a single TCR beta chain. What it binds is not known. The same CDR3 can be traced to other DNA sequences in this sample. Viral peptide pool expansion of antigen-specific CD4+ T cells preceded sequencing in the ViraFEST assay. The authors isolated CD4+ T cells after 9 to 10 days of culture. SARS-CoV-2 infected the person between March and December 2020, as confirmed by PCR. BNT162b2 vaccine or mRNA-1273 vaccine was given to participants in two doses. Half the medium was replaced with IL-2 medium on days 3 and 7. The protocol was immunoSEQ multiplex PCR, while the TCRdb copy is restricted to in-frame clones and leaves out a portion. The sample contains fewer than 15,000 clones, roughly three quarters of which appear only once. The data are from a study of vaccination effects on CD4 cells after COVID-19. The CDR3 consists of 16 residues. Trimming cost V 2 bases and J 1 base, with 12 bases left between them. The germline gives CDR1 SEHNR, CDR2 FQNEAQ (reference sequence).

Study-level findings and limits: In the late period after vaccination, infection- and vaccine-induced clones contracted markedly.

The chain carries TRBV7-9 and TRBJ2-1; D is perhaps TRBD2 (6 bases). This clonotype originated in a human donor who had a prior SARS-CoV-2 infection. The material sequenced was CD4+ T cells from PBMCs cultured with HCoV-NL63 spike peptides, taken after COVID-19 vaccination. CDR3 sequence reads: CASSLSLAGSYNEQFF. CDR3 DNA sequence: TGTGCCAGCAGCTTATCCCTCGCGGGGTCCTACAATGAGCAGTTCTTC.